This is a list of T cell receptor beta chains from one sample in a study of regulatory T cells in long-lasting Graves disease. TCRdb analysed the multiplex PCR reads with MiXCR anew, one entry per CDR3 protein. The sample includes about 420,000 distinct CDR3 sequences, roughly 17% of them seen just once. The same sample was also used in a study of T cells in Graves' hyperthyroidism and ophthalmopathy.

The sample was peripheral blood mononuclear cells (PBMCs), taken at new diagnosis, from a patient treated with antithyroid drugs. The receptors were sampled from a woman younger than 30 with Graves disease. Both conserved end residues are part of each CDR3. D genes are given only for firm matches. Only some rows state a clone size, as once, few, many or a class for expanded clones.

clone size	J gene	D gene	V gene	CDR3 protein	CDR3 DNA
many	TRBJ2-1	.	TRBV20-1	CSAGPGGLVRNEQFF	TGCAGTGCTGGCCCTGGGGGGCTCGTCAGGAATGAGCAGTTCTTC
.	TRBJ1-1	TRBD1	TRBV6-1	CASTVGTEKNTEAFF	TGTGCCAGCACGGTTGGGACAGAGAAGAACACTGAAGCTTTCTTT
many	TRBJ2-7	TRBD2	TRBV27	CASSRGLAGVSYEQYF	TGTGCCAGCAGCCGCGGACTAGCGGGAGTATCCTACGAGCAGTACTTC
few	TRBJ2-3	TRBD2	TRBV24-1	CATRTSGGRSGSRTDTQYF	TGTGCCACCAGGACATCGGGGGGGCGTAGCGGGAGCAGGACAGATACGCAGTATTTT
many	TRBJ2-1	.	TRBV28	CASTQLGAANLSYNEQFF	TGTGCCAGCACTCAACTTGGGGCAGCCAACCTCTCCTACAATGAGCAGTTCTTC
many	TRBJ2-3	.	TRBV28	CASSLAVGTDTQYF	TGTGCCAGCAGTTTGGCTGTTGGGACAGATACGCAGTATTTT
.	TRBJ2-5	TRBD1	TRBV2	CASSGDREAVSYRETQYF	TGTGCCAGCAGTGGGGACAGGGAGGCTGTCTCGTACCGAGAGACCCAGTACTTC
.	TRBJ2-5	TRBD1	TRBV15	CATSRGQGWQETQYF	TGTGCCACCAGCAGAGGACAGGGGTGGCAAGAGACCCAGTACTTC
few	TRBJ1-5	TRBD1	TRBV19	CASSIQGQPLQPQHF	TGTGCCAGTAGTATACAGGGACAGCCCCTTCAGCCCCAGCATTTT
many	TRBJ2-5	TRBD2	TRBV20-1	CSARGLAGVVETQYF	TGCAGTGCTAGAGGACTAGCGGGAGTTGTTGAGACCCAGTACTTC
many	TRBJ1-6	.	TRBV2	CASSRRSPLHF	TGTGCCAGCAGCAGACGTTCACCCCTCCACTTT
many	TRBJ1-1	.	TRBV4-3	CASSQEVMNTEAFF	TGCGCCAGCAGCCAAGAAGTCATGAACACTGAAGCTTTCTTT
many	TRBJ1-1	.	TRBV20-1	CSARRTVNTEAFF	TGCAGTGCTCGGAGGACAGTTAACACTGAAGCTTTCTTT
.	TRBJ2-2	TRBD1	TRBV7-8	CASSLTGAWTGELFF	TGTGCCAGCAGTTTGACAGGGGCGTGGACCGGGGAGCTGTTTTTT
many	TRBJ2-1	TRBD2	TRBV12-3/TRBV12-4	CASSSGGTSVYNEQFF	TGTGCCAGCAGTTCGGGAGGGACTAGCGTATACAATGAGCAGTTCTTC
.	TRBJ1-2	TRBD1	TRBV7-2	CASSLATGDYGYTF	TGTGCCAGCAGCTTAGCGACAGGGGATTACGGCTACACCTTC
.	TRBJ2-3	.	TRBV7-3	CASRLTEGPTDTQYF	TGTGCCAGCAGACTGACAGAAGGACCCACAGATACGCAGTATTTT
many	TRBJ2-1	.	TRBV28	CASSRDEQFF	TGTGCCAGCAGCCGAGATGAGCAGTTCTTC
.	TRBJ1-1	.	TRBV15	CATSQGITEAFF	TGTGCCACCAGTCAAGGGATCACTGAAGCTTTCTTT
few	TRBJ1-5	.	TRBV28	CASSLVKGRQPQHF	TGTGCCAGCAGTTTAGTCAAGGGTCGACAGCCCCAGCATTTT
many	TRBJ2-1	.	TRBV28	CASSFSVGLSSYNEQFF	TGTGCCAGCAGTTTTAGTGTGGGCCTAAGCTCCTACAATGAGCAGTTCTTC
few	TRBJ1-4	TRBD1	TRBV20-1	CSARERTGGEKLFF	TGCAGTGCTAGAGAACGGACAGGGGGGGAAAAACTGTTTTTT